The 21 T cell receptor beta chains given below trace back to one sample, sequenced in a study of blood T cell repertoires in COVID-19. This table comes from immunoSEQ multiplex PCR, and its TCRdb copy is limited to in-frame clones, with some not included. The sample includes about 120,000 clones, about 83% of them seen just once. The specimen sequenced was peripheral blood. These receptors were obtained from a man aged 60-69 years with acute or convalescent COVID-19.

This clone was observed a few times. V and J are TRBV24-1 and TRBJ1-2, with 11 bases matching TRBD1. This CDR3 is 15 amino acids long. Germline trimming cut 2 bases from V and 2 bases from J; bases unmatched to any gene: 0. Germline CDR1 is KGHDR and CDR2 is SFDVKD. The CDR3 bases are TGTGCCACCAGTGATTGGACAGGGGGCAACTATGGCTACACCTTC. Amino acids: CATSDWTGGNYGYTF.

J is TRBJ2-1 and V is TRBV6-5; 9 bases agree with TRBD2. Germline assignment: CDR1 MNHEY and CDR2 SVGAGI. The CDR3 is 15 residues long. The V gene end was trimmed by 6 bases and the J gene end by 9 bases; junction bases not matched to a gene: 12. The CDR3 region has the DNA TGTGCCAGCAGCCCCCAGGGACTAGCCTCTTTTGAGCAGTTCTTC. It encodes CASSPQGLASFEQFF.

The V call is TRBV19, the J call TRBJ2-2; 8 nucleotides line up with TRBD1. This CDR3 contains 15 residues. CDR1 and CDR2 from the germline V gene are LNHDA and SQIVND (reference sequence). Trimming took 7 bases from V and 5 from J; bases not matched to a gene: 9. In DNA, the CDR3 is TGTGCCAGTACCATGGGACAGGACCGAACCGGGGAGCTGTTTTTT. Translation gives CASTMGQDRTGELFF.

The rearrangement uses TRBV19 and TRBJ2-1, with D possibly being TRBD2 (5 bases). Germline V CDR1 and CDR2: LNHDA, SQIVND (reference sequence). V was trimmed by 9 bases and J by 0 bases, leaving 15 bases between them. The CDR3 totals 15 residues. Here the CDR3 reads CASEDSLGSYNEQFF. CDR3 sequence (DNA): TGTGCCAGCGAGGACTCCCTGGGCTCCTACAATGAGCAGTTCTTC.

In its sample, this clone was seen once. V and J are TRBV27 and TRBJ2-1; 7 bases are a match to TRBD2. Per the germline V gene, CDR1 is MNHEY and CDR2 is SMNVEV (reference sequence). The trim removed 0 bases at V and 0 bases at J, leaving 23 bases unmatched. The CDR3 runs 23 residues. CDR3 residues: CASSLSPGDLGGSDLSSYNEQFF. Written as DNA, the CDR3 is TGTGCCAGCAGTTTATCTCCGGGGGACTTAGGCGGGAGTGACCTGAGCTCCTACAATGAGCAGTTCTTC.

The chain has TRBV5-1 and TRBJ2-7, with D perhaps matching TRBD1 (6 bases). There are 14 residues in the CDR3. V was clipped by 0 bases and J by 5 bases, with 12 bases between them. The germline CDR1 and CDR2 sequences are SGHRS and YFSETQ. CDR3 DNA sequence: TGCGCCAGCAGCTTGGGACAGGTCCTCCACGAGCAGTACTTC. Translation: CASSLGQVLHEQYF.

This chain uses TRBV6-5 with TRBJ1-1, with 7 bases that match TRBD1. The V segment lost 2 bases and the J segment 3 bases; nucleotides outside the gene matches: 9. This CDR3 is 16 amino acids long. The germline CDR1 and CDR2 sequences are MNHEY and SVGAGI. The DNA of the CDR3 is TGTGCCAGCAGTTACGGAGACAGGGCCCTACACACTGAAGCTTTCTTT. Translation: CASSYGDRALHTEAFF.

V and J are TRBV25-1 and TRBJ1-5; 8 bases are a match to TRBD1. The CDR3 extends over 16 amino acids. V shed 3 bases, J shed 0 bases, and the junction held 4 bases outside the gene matches. Germline loops: CDR1 MGHDK, CDR2 SYGVNS. CDR3 coding DNA: TGTGCCAGCAGTGACAATACAGGGGGTAGCAATCAGCCCCAGCATTTT. As protein: CASSDNTGGSNQPQHF.

This rearrangement joins TRBV9 to TRBJ2-7, with 10 bases lining up with TRBD1. Germline CDR1 is SGDLS and CDR2 is YYNGEE. The CDR3 covers 14 residues. J gave up 7 bases and V 3 bases, and 7 bases lay outside the gene matches. The CDR3, as DNA: TGTGCCAGCAGCGGGGGAGGGACAGGGGCTGAGCAGTACTTC. It translates to CASSGGGTGAEQYF. Full variable domain (missing parts from reference TRBV9 and TRBJ2-7): DSGVTQTPKHLITATGQRVTLRCSPRSGDLSVYWYQQSLDQGLQFLIQYYNGEERAKGNILERFSAQQFPDLHSELNLSSLELGDSALYFCASSGGGTGAEQYFGPGTRLTVT.

The CDR3 DNA follows: TGTGCCAGCAGCTTTGACAGACTAGGGGAGCAGTTCTTC. It is translated as CASSFDRLGEQFF. V gene TRBV11-2 combines with J gene TRBJ2-1; tentative D call: TRBD2 (6 bases). Per germline, CDR1 SGHAT and CDR2 FQNNGV. The CDR3 extends over 13 amino acids. V shed 3 bases and J shed 10 bases, with 13 bases lying between them. Variable domain in full (rest from reference TRBV11-2 and TRBJ2-1): EAGVAQSPRYKIIEKRQSVAFWCNPISGHATLYWYQQILGQGPKLLIQFQNNGVVDDSQLPKDRFSAERLKGVDSTLKIQPAKLEDSAVYLCASSFDRLGEQFFGPGTRLTVL.

This chain joins TRBV19 and TRBJ2-5; possibly TRBD2 for D (5 bases). Germline CDR1 and CDR2: LNHDA and SQIVND (reference sequence). The CDR3 loop spans 14 amino acids. V was pared by 3 bases and J by 5 bases, with 13 bases between. DNA of the CDR3: TGTGCCAGTAGTATGTCGGGGAAGTGGGAGACCCAGTACTTC. It translates to CASSMSGKWETQYF.

The genes are TRBV27 and TRBJ2-7; 8 nucleotides match TRBD2. The trim removed 5 bases at V and 7 bases at J, leaving 1 base unmatched. CDR3 size: 11 residues. Germline lookup yields CDR1 MNHEY and CDR2 SMNVEV (reference sequence). The CDR3 spells CASSVAGEQYF. CDR3 in DNA: TGTGCCAGCAGTGTAGCGGGAGAGCAGTACTTC.

The rearrangement uses TRBV18 and TRBJ1-1; no clear D gene. Trimming stripped 0 bases from V and 1 base from J, with 12 bases between. CDR3 length equals 16 residues. From germline, CDR1 is KGHSH and CDR2 LQKENI. CDR3 bases: TGTGCCAGCTCACCACCGGCCCACATCCCGAACACTGAAGCTTTCTTT. Encoded protein: CASSPPAHIPNTEAFF.

The rearrangement links TRBV11-2 to TRBJ2-6; TRBD1 matches at 7 bases. The CDR3 is 18 residues long. CDR1 and CDR2 (germline): SGHAT, FQNNGV. After removal of 5 bases from V and 0 bases from J, the junction contained 10 bases not matched to a gene. CDR3 nucleotide sequence: TGTGCCAGCAGCCTTGCCGGGACAGCTTACTCTGGGGCCAACGTCCTGACTTTC. Encoded protein: CASSLAGTAYSGANVLTF.

The gene calls are TRBV6-2 or TRBV6-3 and TRBJ2-7, with D perhaps matching TRBD1 (6 bases). The V end lost 2 bases, the J end lost 6 bases, and 14 bases lay between the germline ends. This CDR3 comprises 14 residues. Germline loops: CDR1 MNHEY, CDR2 SVGEGT. DNA for the CDR3: TGTGCCAGCAGTTACGTGCAGGGGACCAGCGAGCAGTACTTC. It specifies CASSYVQGTSEQYF.

The genes are TRBV28 and TRBJ2-6; TRBD2 matches 9 bases. The CDR3 covers 19 residues. CDR1 and CDR2 from the germline V gene are MDHEN and SYDVKM. Unmatched junction bases numbered 16, after V lost 10 bases and J lost 0 bases. The CDR3 loop reads CATDGTSTSSSSGANVLTF. Written as DNA, the CDR3 is TGTGCCACGGACGGGACTAGCACGTCATCGAGCTCTGGGGCCAACGTCCTGACTTTC.

The gene calls are TRBV27 and TRBJ1-5, with D tentatively TRBD1 (5 bases). Germline V lookup: CDR1 MNHEY, CDR2 SMNVEV (reference sequence). The CDR3 consists of 16 residues. V lost 7 bases and J lost 5, with 21 bases in between. The CDR3 region is CASNPNGVRGDQPQHF. The DNA for the CDR3 is TGTGCCAGCAATCCGAACGGCGTAAGGGGTGATCAGCCCCAGCATTTT.

The V call is TRBV6-5, the J call TRBJ2-1; 7 positions agree with TRBD1. The germline V gene has CDR1 MNHEY and CDR2 SVGAGI. The CDR3 has 13 amino acids. The ends lost 6 bases at V and 6 bases at J; junction bases unmatched: 5. The CDR3 reads CASRMTGINEQFF. For the CDR3, the DNA is TGTGCCAGCAGGATGACAGGGATCAATGAGCAGTTCTTC.

This chain uses TRBV10-1 with TRBJ2-5; D gene unclear. V was clipped by 3 bases and J by 1 base, with 6 bases between them. CDR3 length equals 13 residues. Germline lookup yields CDR1 WNHNN and CDR2 SYGVQD (reference sequence). The CDR3 here is CASSEQPQETQYF. The CDR3 bases are TGCGCCAGCAGTGAACAACCCCAAGAGACCCAGTACTTC.

The V and J genes are TRBV10-3 and TRBJ1-2, with D perhaps matching TRBD1 (5 bases). Germline values: CDR1 ENHRY, CDR2 SYGVKD. Trimming took 6 bases from V and 4 from J, leaving 18 bases between them. This CDR3 is built from 15 residues. The CDR3, as DNA: TGTGCCATCAGCGACTCCCAGGGAGGTTTCTATGGCTACACCTTC. Protein: CAISDSQGGFYGYTF.

This chain joins TRBV6-5 and TRBJ1-1, with D unclear. The CDR3 has 13 amino acids. V lost 2 bases and J lost 13, with 17 bases in between. CDR1 and CDR2 (germline): MNHEY, SVGAGI. The CDR3 nucleotides read TGTGCCAGCAGTTACACACCGTCTGCCGCGGGTTTCTTT. Amino acid sequence: CASSYTPSAAGFF.